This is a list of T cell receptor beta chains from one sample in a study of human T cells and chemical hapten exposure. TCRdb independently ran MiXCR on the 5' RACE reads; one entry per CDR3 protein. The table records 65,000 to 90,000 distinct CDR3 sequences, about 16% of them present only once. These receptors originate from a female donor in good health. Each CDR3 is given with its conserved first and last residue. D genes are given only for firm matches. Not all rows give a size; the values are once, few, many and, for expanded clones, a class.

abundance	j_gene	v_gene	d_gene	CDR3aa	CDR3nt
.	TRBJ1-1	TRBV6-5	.	CASSPGGRSEAFF	TGTGCCAGCAGCCCCGGGGGGAGATCCGAAGCTTTCTTT
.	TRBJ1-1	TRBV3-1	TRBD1	CASSHLGTGYTEAFF	TGTGCCAGCAGCCACCTCGGGACAGGGTACACTGAAGCTTTCTTT
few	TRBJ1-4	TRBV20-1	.	CSAKLPPTNEKLFF	TGCAGTGCTAAGTTACCCCCAACTAATGAAAAACTGTTTTTT
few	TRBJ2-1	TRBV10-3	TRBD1	CAISESLDRVWEQFF	TGTGCCATCAGTGAGTCCTTGGACAGGGTTTGGGAGCAGTTCTTC
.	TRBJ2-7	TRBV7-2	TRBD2	CASSLGTSSYEQYF	TGTGCCAGCAGCTTAGGGACTAGTTCCTACGAGCAGTACTTC
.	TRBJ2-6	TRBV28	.	CASRPFSGANVLTF	TGTGCCAGCAGGCCGTTCTCTGGGGCCAACGTCCTGACTTTC
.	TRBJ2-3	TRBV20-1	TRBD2	CSARRGGGTDTQYF	TGCAGTGCTAGACGGGGGGGCGGGACAGATACGCAGTATTTT
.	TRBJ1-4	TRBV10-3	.	CAIREQATTNEKLFF	TGTGCCATCAGAGAACAGGCCACAACTAATGAAAAACTGTTTTTT
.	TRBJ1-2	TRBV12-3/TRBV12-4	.	CASGFGHNYGYTF	TGTGCCAGCGGCTTTGGACATAACTATGGCTACACCTTC
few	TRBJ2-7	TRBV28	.	CASSPQTTYEQYF	TGTGCCAGCAGCCCCCAGACCACATACGAGCAGTACTTC
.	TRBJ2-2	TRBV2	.	CASSRPGGDGELFF	TGTGCCAGCAGCCGCCCAGGGGGGGACGGGGAGCTGTTTTTT
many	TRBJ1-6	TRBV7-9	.	CASSSGRLQPLHF	TGTGCCAGCAGCTCCGGAAGATTACAACCCCTCCACTTT
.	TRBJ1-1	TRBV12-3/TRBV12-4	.	CASSFGQIDGAFF	TGTGCCAGCAGTTTCGGTCAGATCGATGGCGCTTTCTTT
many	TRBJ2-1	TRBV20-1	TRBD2	CSARRPSPSGRATEQFF	TGCAGTGCTAGACGCCCCTCCCCTAGCGGGAGGGCCACTGAGCAGTTCTTC
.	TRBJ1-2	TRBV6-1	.	CASTPLGGAPNYGYTF	TGTGCCAGCACCCCCCTAGGGGGGGCGCCCAACTATGGCTACACCTTC
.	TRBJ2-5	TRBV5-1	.	CASSWGAGETKETQYF	TGCGCCAGCAGCTGGGGGGCGGGAGAGACCAAAGAGACCCAGTACTTC
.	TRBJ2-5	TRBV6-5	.	CASSYSPRSPQETQYF	TGTGCCAGCAGTTACTCTCCTCGCTCGCCCCAAGAGACCCAGTACTTC
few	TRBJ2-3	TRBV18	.	CASSPGAIADTQYF	TGTGCCAGCTCACCTGGAGCCATTGCGGATACGCAGTATTTT
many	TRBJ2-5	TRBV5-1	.	CASSLGLIQVEETQYF	TGCGCCAGCAGCTTGGGGCTAATACAGGTCGAAGAGACCCAGTACTTC
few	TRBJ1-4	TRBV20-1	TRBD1	CSARVIRDRGEKLFF	TGCAGTGCTAGAGTAATCCGGGACAGAGGTGAAAAACTGTTTTTT
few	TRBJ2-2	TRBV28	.	CASSSIPLLGLFF	TGTGCCAGCAGTTCTATCCCCCTCCTCGGGCTGTTTTTT
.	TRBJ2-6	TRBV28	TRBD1	CASTKRTGYTGANVLTF	TGTGCCAGCACCAAAAGGACAGGGTATACTGGGGCCAACGTCCTGACTTTC
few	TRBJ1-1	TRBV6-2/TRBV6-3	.	CASSDALGAFF	TGTGCCAGCAGCGACGCGCTTGGAGCTTTCTTT
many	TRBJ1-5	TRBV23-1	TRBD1	CASSLGDWTGGDGNQPQHF	TGCGCCAGCAGTCTAGGGGATTGGACAGGGGGCGATGGCAATCAGCCCCAGCATTTT
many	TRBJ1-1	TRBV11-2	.	CASSLNYQSEAFF	TGTGCCAGCAGCTTGAACTATCAATCTGAAGCTTTCTTT
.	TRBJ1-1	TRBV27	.	CASSLSLGVSTEAFF	TGTGCCAGCAGTTTATCGCTTGGGGTATCCACTGAAGCTTTCTTT
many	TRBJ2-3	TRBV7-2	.	CASSLHPWGTSSTDTQYF	TGTGCCAGCAGCCTTCACCCTTGGGGGACTTCGTCCACAGATACGCAGTATTTT
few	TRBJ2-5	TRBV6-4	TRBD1	CASSPHSGTGKETQYF	TGTGCCAGCAGTCCCCACTCCGGGACAGGGAAAGAGACCCAGTACTTC
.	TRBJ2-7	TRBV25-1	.	CASSVQSEQYF	TGTGCCAGCAGTGTCCAAAGTGAGCAGTACTTC
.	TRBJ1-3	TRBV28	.	CASSLFGGLSGNTIYF	TGTGCCAGCAGTTTATTCGGAGGCCTTTCTGGAAACACCATATATTTT
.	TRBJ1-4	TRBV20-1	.	CSAPPGGPATNEKLFF	TGCAGTGCCCCCCCCGGGGGGCCTGCAACTAATGAAAAACTGTTTTTT
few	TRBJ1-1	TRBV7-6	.	CASSLAGDGTEAFF	TGTGCCAGCAGCTTAGCAGGGGACGGCACTGAAGCTTTCTTT
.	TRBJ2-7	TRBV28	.	CASSFPDRSYEQYF	TGTGCCAGCAGTTTCCCCGACAGGTCCTACGAGCAGTACTTC
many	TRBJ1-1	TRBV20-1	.	CSARGGSDTEAFF	TGCAGTGCTAGGGGGGGGTCAGACACTGAAGCTTTCTTT
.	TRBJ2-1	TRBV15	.	CATSRVAGAGSNEQFF	TGTGCCACCAGCAGAGTCGCCGGTGCGGGGTCCAATGAGCAGTTCTTC
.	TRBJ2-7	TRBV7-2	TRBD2	CASSLRGGAGYEQYF	TGTGCCAGCAGCTTACGCGGGGGGGCCGGCTACGAGCAGTACTTC
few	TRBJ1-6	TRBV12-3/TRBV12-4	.	CASSWDGYNSPLHF	TGTGCCAGCAGTTGGGACGGTTATAATTCACCCCTCCACTTT
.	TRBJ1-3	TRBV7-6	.	CASSPRQGSGNTIYF	TGTGCCAGCAGCCCGAGACAAGGCTCTGGAAACACCATATATTTT
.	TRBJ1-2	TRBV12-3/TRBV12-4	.	CASSPGTFVNYGYTF	TGTGCCAGCAGTCCGGGGACGTTTGTTAACTATGGCTACACCTTC
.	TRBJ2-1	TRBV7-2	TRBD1	CASSPRTRTGANEQFF	TGTGCCAGCAGCCCTAGGACCCGGACAGGGGCGAATGAGCAGTTCTTC
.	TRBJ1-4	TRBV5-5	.	CASSLSSGIHEKLFF	TGTGCCAGCAGCTTGTCGTCAGGGATACATGAAAAACTGTTTTTT
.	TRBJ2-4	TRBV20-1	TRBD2	CSAISGTSGSFAKNIQYF	TGCAGTGCGATATCCGGGACTAGCGGGAGTTTTGCCAAAAACATTCAGTACTTC
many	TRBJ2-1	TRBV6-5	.	CASSYGGGGQNNEQFF	TGTGCCAGCAGCTACGGCGGAGGGGGGCAGAACAATGAGCAGTTCTTC
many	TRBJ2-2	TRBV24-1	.	CATSFRDTANGELFF	TGTGCCACCAGTTTCCGGGACACCGCGAACGGGGAGCTGTTTTTT